The 15 T cell receptor beta chains below all came from one sample that was sequenced in a study of T cells in Graves' hyperthyroidism and ophthalmopathy. It was RNA transcripts that yielded the amplified TCR beta CDR3 regions. Carried out on the TCR CDR3, a first-round RT-PCR used the HTBI primer set. TCRdb reprocessed the multiplex PCR reads with MiXCR, giving one entry per CDR3 protein. The sample consists of roughly 300,000 distinct CDR3 sequences, roughly 18% of them appearing once. The sample taken for sequencing was blood. All receptors come from a woman aged 50 to 65 with Graves' hyperthyroidism.

This clonotype was detected a few times. V and J are TRBV9 and TRBJ1-1; D might be TRBD1 (5 bases). Trimming left V 0 bases short and J 1 base short, with 19 bases between. CDR1 is SGDLS, CDR2 YYNGEE, per germline. The CDR3 extends over 18 amino acids. This chain's CDR3 is CASSVVPVEDMWNTEAFF. CDR3 sequence (DNA): TGTGCCAGCAGCGTAGTTCCGGTTGAGGACATGTGGAACACTGAAGCTTTCTTT.

This clonotype occurred many times. V usage is TRBV3-1 and J usage is TRBJ2-3; D is unclear. CDR1 is LGHDT, CDR2 YNNKEL, per germline (reference sequence). The V and J ends lost 0 bases and 3 bases respectively, with 10 bases between them. The CDR3 runs to 15 residues. The CDR3 loop is CASSQDLVFTDTQYF. The CDR3, as DNA: TGTGCCAGCAGCCAAGATCTGGTTTTTACAGATACGCAGTATTTT.

This clonotype has a handful of counts. This chain joins TRBV20-1 and TRBJ2-5, with D perhaps matching TRBD2 (6 bases). The CDR3 length is 14 residues. The germline CDR1 and CDR2 sequences are DFQATT and SNEGSKA (reference sequence). The V end lost 1 base, the J end lost 5 bases, and 14 bases lay between the germline ends. CDR3 residues: CSARAGFGGETQYF. As DNA, the CDR3 is TGCAGTGCTAGAGCGGGATTTGGGGGGGAGACCCAGTACTTC.

This clonotype has ten or more counts. The chain combines TRBV6-5 with TRBJ2-7, with D maybe TRBD2 (5 bases). Germline lookup yields CDR1 MNHEY and CDR2 SVGAGI. The CDR3 runs to 14 residues. The V end lost 0 bases, the J end lost 3 bases, and 9 bases lay between the germline ends. The CDR3 DNA reads TGTGCCAGCAGTTACTCATCGGAGGACTACGAGCAGTACTTC. Its protein product is CASSYSSEDYEQYF.

The chain recombines TRBV9 with TRBJ1-3, with TRBD1 identical over 8 bases. V lost 4 bases and J lost 7; bases outside the gene matches: 10. From germline, CDR1 is SGDLS and CDR2 YYNGEE. CDR3 length equals 15 residues. CDR3 region: CASSTAGGAWNTIYF. CDR3 nucleotides: TGTGCCAGCAGCACCGCAGGGGGCGCCTGGAACACCATATATTTT.

The rearrangement joins TRBV20-1 to TRBJ2-1; a weak D match, TRBD2 (6 bases). The V and J ends lost 5 bases and 6 bases respectively, with 14 bases between them. The V gene's germline CDR1 is DFQATT and CDR2 SNEGSKA (reference sequence). The CDR3 consists of 13 residues. The CDR3 here is CSAGRASANEQFF. The DNA for the CDR3 is TGCAGTGCTGGGCGGGCTAGCGCCAATGAGCAGTTCTTC.

V usage is TRBV9 and J usage is TRBJ2-2, with D maybe TRBD2 (7 bases). This CDR3 contains 16 residues. Germline V gene data show CDR1 as SGDLS and CDR2 as YYNGEE. V was trimmed by 0 bases and J by 3 bases, leaving 12 bases between them. The CDR3 sequence is CASSVVGGGDTGELFF. For the CDR3, the DNA is TGTGCCAGCAGCGTAGTAGGGGGAGGGGACACCGGGGAGCTGTTTTTT. The variable domain in full, completed from reference TRBV9 and TRBJ2-2, reads DSGVTQTPKHLITATGQRVTLRCSPRSGDLSVYWYQQSLDQGLQFLIQYYNGEERAKGNILERFSAQQFPDLHSELNLSSLELGDSALYFCASSVVGGGDTGELFFGEGSRLTVL.

This clonotype was counted many times. The chain couples TRBV18 to TRBJ1-1; the D is unclear. The CDR3 length is 14 residues. With 2 bases removed from V and 3 bases from J, the gap between germline ends came to 10 bases. CDR1 and CDR2 from the germline V gene are KGHSH and LQKENI. CDR3 coding DNA: TGTGCCAGCTCACCAATGAGGGAACACACTGAAGCTTTCTTT. Protein: CASSPMREHTEAFF.

Comment on this clonotype: This sequence may be a read error, since a much larger clone differs from it by one base. The V gene is TRBV27, the J gene TRBJ2-1; D possibly corresponds to TRBD2 (5 bases). Germline CDR1 MNHEY, CDR2 SMNVEV (reference sequence). The V gene lost 6 bases and the J gene lost 4 bases, with 13 bases spanning the gap. CDR3 size: 14 residues. DNA of the CDR3: TGTGCCAGCAGCAAGAGGGCTGGGTACAATGAGCAGTTCTTC. Amino acids: CASSKRAGYNEQFF.

The V call is TRBV5-4, the J call TRBJ2-6; D possibly corresponds to TRBD1 (5 bases). Germline V gene sequence: CDR1 SGHNT, CDR2 YYREEE (reference sequence). The CDR3 is 15 residues long. The V and J ends lost 3 bases and 0 bases respectively, with 7 bases between them. CDR3 protein: CASSSDNSGANVLTF. CDR3 in DNA: TGTGCCAGCAGCTCGGACAACTCTGGGGCCAACGTCCTGACTTTC.

This clonotype was counted a few times. J is TRBJ1-5 and V is TRBV10-3, with D perhaps TRBD1 (6 bases). V dropped 6 bases and J dropped 0 bases, with 9 bases sitting between them. CDR3 length: 14 residues. Germline V gene sequence: CDR1 ENHRY, CDR2 SYGVKD. CDR3 amino acids: CAIRGGDSNQPQHF. Written as DNA, the CDR3 is TGTGCCATCAGGGGGGGCGATAGCAATCAGCCCCAGCATTTT.

In the case of this clonotype: One end of the junction does not line up with germline, which may come from a read error. The rearrangement joins TRBV28 to TRBJ1-1; perhaps TRBD1 as D (5 bases). CDR1 and CDR2 (germline): MDHEN, SYDVKM. There are 15 residues in the CDR3. The CDR3 loop reads CASNLSPGSNTEAFF. DNA of the CDR3: TGTGCCAGCAATTTATCGCCAGGGTCGAACACTGAAGCTTTCTTT. Full variable domain (rest looked up from reference TRBV28 and TRBJ1-1): DVKVTQSSRYLVKRTGEKVFLECVQDMDHENMFWYRQDPGLGLRLIYFSYDVKMKEKGDIPEGYSVSREKKERFSLILESASTNQTSMYLCASNLSPGSNTEAFFGQGTRLTVV.

This clonotype occurred a few times. V and J are TRBV9 and TRBJ2-4; TRBD2 agrees at 12 bases. V lost 0 bases and J lost 11; bases outside the gene matches: 12. The V gene's germline CDR1 is SGDLS and CDR2 YYNGEE. CDR3 length equals 17 residues. This CDR3 reads CASSVGLAGALGSVQYF. CDR3 in DNA: TGTGCCAGCAGCGTAGGACTAGCGGGGGCGTTGGGTTCGGTTCAGTACTTC.

With respect to this clonotype: A read error is possible here, since a much larger clone lies one base away. V and J are TRBV28 and TRBJ1-5; TRBD1 might be the D (6 bases). Per germline, CDR1 MDHEN and CDR2 SYDVKM. This CDR3 is 14 amino acids long. The chain's CDR3 is CASSLGQGTQPQRF. CDR3 DNA sequence: TGTGCCAGCAGTTTGGGGCAGGGGACTCAGCCCCAGCGTTTT.

The sample holds a few counts of this clonotype. The gene calls are TRBV20-1 and TRBJ1-6, with D unclear. Germline lookup yields CDR1 DFQATT and CDR2 SNEGSKA (reference sequence). Trimming left V 3 bases short and J 7 bases short, with 10 bases between. The CDR3 spans 13 residues. CDR3 bases: TGCAGTGCTAGGGAGACAACAAATTCACCCCTCCACTTT. As protein: CSARETTNSPLHF.